These T cell receptor beta chains were read from a single sample in a study of monozygotic twins with cystic fibrosis. The method was immunoSEQ multiplex PCR; TCRdb's version includes in-frame clones alone and lacks a portion of them. The sample contains around 30,000 clones, around four fifths of which appear only once. Material for sequencing was blood. These receptor sequences come from a girl aged 2-9 years with cystic fibrosis. CDR3s include the opening cysteine and the closing phenylalanine or tryptophan. Fields, in order: V gene, D gene, clone size, J gene, CDR3 DNA, CDR3 protein. D genes are given only for firm matches. Clone size is not always given. Where it is, it says once, few, many or a class for expanded clones.

v_gene: TRBV28
d_gene: TRBD1
abundance: NA
j_gene: TRBJ1-5
CDR3nt: TGTGCCAGCAGTGACCGGGACAGGGGCAGGCCTCGCAATCAGCCCCAGCATTTT
CDR3aa: CASSDRDRGRPRNQPQHF

v_gene: TRBV7-2
d_gene: NA
abundance: NA
j_gene: TRBJ1-2
CDR3nt: TGTGCCAGCAGCTTAGTTCGTAAATATGGCTACACCTTC
CDR3aa: CASSLVRKYGYTF

v_gene: TRBV5-1
d_gene: NA
abundance: NA
j_gene: TRBJ2-7
CDR3nt: TGCGCCAGCAGCTTTATTGGGACACCAAAATCCTACGAGCAGTACTTC
CDR3aa: CASSFIGTPKSYEQYF

v_gene: TRBV29-1
d_gene: NA
abundance: NA
j_gene: TRBJ1-1
CDR3nt: TGCAGCGTTGAAGCCCGACTCAATTTGAACACTGAAGCTTTCTTT
CDR3aa: CSVEARLNLNTEAFF

v_gene: TRBV11-2
d_gene: NA
abundance: NA
j_gene: TRBJ1-2
CDR3nt: TGTGCCAGCAGCTTAGTGATAAGGGATGGCTACACCTTC
CDR3aa: CASSLVIRDGYTF

v_gene: TRBV7-8
d_gene: NA
abundance: NA
j_gene: TRBJ2-2
CDR3nt: TGTGCCAGCAGCTTAAGCACCTTCGGGGAGCTGTTTTTT
CDR3aa: CASSLSTFGELFF

v_gene: TRBV9
d_gene: NA
abundance: NA
j_gene: TRBJ2-3
CDR3nt: TGTGCCAGCAGCGTAGCCGGAGGTGTGATAGATACGCAGTATTTT
CDR3aa: CASSVAGGVIDTQYF

v_gene: TRBV7-2
d_gene: NA
abundance: once
j_gene: TRBJ2-1
CDR3nt: TGTGCCAGCACCTCGGGGGTTGTCAATGAGCAGTTCTTC
CDR3aa: CASTSGVVNEQFF

v_gene: TRBV4-1
d_gene: NA
abundance: NA
j_gene: TRBJ1-1
CDR3nt: TGCGCCAGCAGCCAAGTCCAAGGAGGCAGGGGGAACACTGAAGCTTTCTTT
CDR3aa: CASSQVQGGRGNTEAFF

v_gene: TRBV7-9
d_gene: TRBD1
abundance: NA
j_gene: TRBJ2-7
CDR3nt: TGTGCCAGCAGCTTCCCTCTCTCGGGACAGGGTAAAAACGAGCAGTACTTC
CDR3aa: CASSFPLSGQGKNEQYF

v_gene: TRBV11-2
d_gene: TRBD2
abundance: NA
j_gene: TRBJ2-7
CDR3nt: TGTGCCAGCAGCTTAGAACCCTCGGGGGGACTCTACGAGCAGTACTTC
CDR3aa: CASSLEPSGGLYEQYF

v_gene: TRBV19
d_gene: NA
abundance: NA
j_gene: TRBJ2-3
CDR3nt: TGTGCCAGTAGTATCCGCAGGGGAAGCACAGATACGCAGTATTTT
CDR3aa: CASSIRRGSTDTQYF

v_gene: TRBV6-5
d_gene: TRBD1
abundance: NA
j_gene: TRBJ1-5
CDR3nt: TGTGCCAGCGGACAGGGTGGTTGGCAGCCCCAGCATTTT
CDR3aa: CASGQGGWQPQHF

v_gene: TRBV5-1
d_gene: TRBD1
abundance: NA
j_gene: TRBJ1-2
CDR3nt: TGCGCCAGCAGCTTGGGACCGGGACAGGGGGCGAGAAACTATGGCTACACCTTC
CDR3aa: CASSLGPGQGARNYGYTF

v_gene: TRBV15
d_gene: NA
abundance: NA
j_gene: TRBJ1-5
CDR3nt: TGTGCCACCAGCAGAGACCCCCAGGGTCGGGAGCCCCAGCATTTT
CDR3aa: CATSRDPQGREPQHF

v_gene: TRBV9
d_gene: NA
abundance: NA
j_gene: TRBJ1-2
CDR3nt: TGTGCCAGCAGCGAAAGAGGAGGTCGGGGGAAGTCGTTC
CDR3aa: CASSERGGRGKSF

v_gene: TRBV19
d_gene: NA
abundance: NA
j_gene: TRBJ1-1
CDR3nt: TGTGCCAGTAGTCTCTACATGAACACTGAAGCTTTCTTT
CDR3aa: CASSLYMNTEAFF

v_gene: TRBV28
d_gene: NA
abundance: NA
j_gene: TRBJ2-7
CDR3nt: TGTGCCAGTGACGGGGGTACGTCGGCCTACGAGCAGTACTTC
CDR3aa: CASDGGTSAYEQYF

v_gene: TRBV18
d_gene: NA
abundance: NA
j_gene: TRBJ1-1
CDR3nt: TGTGCCAGCTCACCACGTGAGGATACTGAAGCTTTCTTT
CDR3aa: CASSPREDTEAFF

v_gene: TRBV30
d_gene: TRBD1
abundance: NA
j_gene: TRBJ1-5
CDR3nt: TGTGCCTGGAGTCGGGACAGGGGAAGCAATCAGCCCCAGCATTTT
CDR3aa: CAWSRDRGSNQPQHF

v_gene: TRBV19
d_gene: NA
abundance: NA
j_gene: TRBJ1-1
CDR3nt: TGTGCCAGTAGTTCAAGCCTGGACACTGAAGCTTTCTTT
CDR3aa: CASSSSLDTEAFF

v_gene: TRBV6-1
d_gene: NA
abundance: NA
j_gene: TRBJ1-2
CDR3nt: TGTGCCAGCAGTGAAGAGGGGGGCTATGGCTACACCTTC
CDR3aa: CASSEEGGYGYTF

v_gene: TRBV5-6
d_gene: TRBD1
abundance: NA
j_gene: TRBJ2-6
CDR3nt: TGTGCCAGCAGCTTGCGGGTAATAGACAGGGCCTCTGGGGCCAACGTCCTGACTTTC
CDR3aa: CASSLRVIDRASGANVLTF

v_gene: TRBV6-1
d_gene: NA
abundance: NA
j_gene: TRBJ2-7
CDR3nt: TGTGCCAGCAGCTCCCAAGCACCTCCGCAGTACTTC
CDR3aa: CASSSQAPPQYF

v_gene: TRBV6-1
d_gene: NA
abundance: NA
j_gene: TRBJ1-1
CDR3nt: TGTGCCAGCAGGATGACAGTTAACACTGAAGCTTTCTTT
CDR3aa: CASRMTVNTEAFF

v_gene: TRBV27
d_gene: NA
abundance: NA
j_gene: TRBJ2-7
CDR3nt: TGTGCCAGCAGTTACTCAGGGTTTAATTACGAGCAGTACTTC
CDR3aa: CASSYSGFNYEQYF